These 27 T cell receptor beta chains originate from one sample sequenced in a study of shared clonotypes between healthy human individuals. This table comes from immunoSEQ multiplex PCR, and its TCRdb copy is limited to in-frame clones, with some not included. The repertoire includes about 2 million clones, roughly 94% of them detected once, and 0.9% to 1.5% sits in the top ten. CD8 cells classed as naive were CD45RO-negative and positively selected for CCR7, excluding terminally differentiated effector memory CD45RA+ cells. Sequenced: naive CD8+ T cells sorted from blood. The receptors come from a man aged 18 to 30 in good health.

The genes are TRBV7-8 and TRBJ1-6; D is unclear. Germline CDR1 is SGHVS and CDR2 is FQNEAQ. V lost 1 base, J lost 3 bases, and 13 bases lay in between. This CDR3 has 17 residues. The CDR3 region is CASSLDAEGYYNSPLHF. Here the CDR3 DNA reads TGTGCCAGCAGCTTAGACGCCGAAGGCTACTATAATTCACCCCTCCACTTT.

V usage is TRBV11-1 and J usage is TRBJ2-3; 8 bases are shared with TRBD2. Germline-derived CDR1 and CDR2 are SGHAT and FQDESV (reference sequence). This CDR3 has 15 residues. J gave up 5 bases and V 2 bases, and 6 bases lay outside the gene matches. CDR3 nucleotides: TGTGCCAGCAGCTTAAACGGGGGGGCGGTAGATACGCAGTATTTT. Protein: CASSLNGGAVDTQYF.

J is TRBJ2-7 and V is TRBV6-1; D is perhaps TRBD1 or TRBD2 (5 bases each). Germline V gives CDR1 MNHNS, CDR2 SASEGT. This CDR3 is 13 amino acids long. Trimming removed 8 bases from V and 0 bases from J, with 11 bases in between. The CDR3 region is CASAIGGSYEQYF. The CDR3 DNA reads TGTGCCAGCGCAATTGGGGGCTCCTACGAGCAGTACTTC.

The V and J genes are TRBV5-1 and TRBJ2-7, with D maybe TRBD1 (6 bases). CDR1 is SGHRS, CDR2 YFSETQ, per germline. This CDR3 is built from 14 residues. The V gene lost 4 bases and the J gene lost 4 bases, with 15 bases spanning the gap. The CDR3 bases are TGCGCCAGCAGCGACATCGGGACAACGTACGAGCAGTACTTC. This gives the protein CASSDIGTTYEQYF.

The J gene is TRBJ1-2, the V gene TRBV27; D is uncertain. The germline CDR1 and CDR2 sequences are MNHEY and SMNVEV (reference sequence). The germline V and J ends were trimmed by 5 bases and 4 bases, with 11 bases remaining between them. This CDR3 has 13 amino acids. CDR3 in DNA: TGTGCCAGCAGTGAGGACTTGTTCTATGGCTACACCTTC. Its translation is CASSEDLFYGYTF.

V usage is TRBV11-1 and J usage is TRBJ2-3; 8 positions agree with TRBD2. The CDR3 runs 17 residues. The V gene end was trimmed by 4 bases and the J gene end by 8 bases; junction bases not matched to a gene: 17. The germline V gene has CDR1 SGHAT and CDR2 FQDESV (reference sequence). CDR3 coding DNA: TGTGCCAGCAGCTCAATTTTAGGGGCGGGGGGAGGAAGTACGCAGTATTTT. It translates to CASSSILGAGGGSTQYF.

The V and J genes are TRBV4-1 and TRBJ1-1; the D is unclear. Per the germline V gene, CDR1 is MGHRA and CDR2 is YSYEKL. V was trimmed by 4 bases and J by 4 bases, leaving 10 bases between them. The CDR3 loop spans 13 amino acids. The CDR3 DNA is TGCGCCAGCAGCCTAAGGGTTGGCACTGAAGCTTTCTTT. Its protein product is CASSLRVGTEAFF.

The chain is built from TRBV27 and TRBJ2-1, with TRBD1 as a possible D gene (6 bases). The V gene's germline CDR1 is MNHEY and CDR2 SMNVEV (reference sequence). V gave up 5 bases and J gave up 8 bases, with 10 bases separating them. The length of the CDR3 is 12 residues. CDR3 loop: CASSLQGYEQFF. CDR3 sequence (DNA): TGTGCCAGCAGTCTCCAGGGGTATGAGCAGTTCTTC.

The rearrangement uses TRBV11-2 and TRBJ2-1, with 11 bases aligning to TRBD2. Germline trimming cut 0 bases from V and 2 bases from J; bases unmatched to any gene: 3. The CDR3 totals 17 residues. Germline V CDR1 and CDR2: SGHAT, FQNNGV. This chain's CDR3 is CASSLDVAGGPYNEQFF. For the CDR3, the DNA is TGTGCCAGCAGCTTAGATGTAGCGGGAGGGCCCTACAATGAGCAGTTCTTC.

The chain has TRBV6-1 and TRBJ2-7, with TRBD2 as a possible D gene (5 bases). V lost 6 bases, J lost 5 bases, and 20 bases lay in between. The CDR3 runs to 15 residues. Germline CDR1 MNHNS, CDR2 SASEGT. The chain's CDR3 is CASSIEGLGGHEQYF. In DNA form, the CDR3 reads TGTGCCAGCAGCATCGAGGGCCTCGGCGGCCACGAGCAGTACTTC.

The sample holds one count of this clone. Other DNA sequences of this sample code for an identical CDR3. The genes are TRBV6-5 and TRBJ2-1; 13 bases are a match to TRBD2. Germline values: CDR1 MNHEY, CDR2 SVGAGI. The CDR3 length is 16 residues. Unmatched junction bases numbered 5, after V lost 2 bases and J lost 7 bases. In DNA, the CDR3 is TGTGCCAGCAGTTACCTCGGACTAGCGGGAGCGAATGAGCAGTTCTTC. It specifies CASSYLGLAGANEQFF.

This clone was observed a single time. For the CDR3, the DNA is TGTGCCAGCAGTTTCCTCGGAGACATCTATGGCTACACCTTC. Protein: CASSFLGDIYGYTF. The chain is built from TRBV27 and TRBJ1-2, with unresolved D. The CDR3 runs to 14 residues. Trimming removed 3 bases at V and 4 bases at J, with 12 bases between. Germline V gene data show CDR1 as MNHEY and CDR2 as SMNVEV (reference sequence).

As concerns this clone: The same CDR3 can be traced to other DNA sequences in this sample. The V call is TRBV5-4, the J call TRBJ2-5; possibly TRBD1 for D (5 bases). V was trimmed by 4 bases and J by 3 bases, leaving 10 bases between them. This CDR3 has 13 amino acids. Germline lookup yields CDR1 SGHNT and CDR2 YYREEE (reference sequence). This chain's CDR3 is CASSLDSEETQYF. CDR3 bases: TGTGCCAGCAGCCTAGACAGTGAAGAGACCCAGTACTTC.

This sequence joins TRBV27 and TRBJ1-2; D possibly corresponds to TRBD1 (6 bases). The length of the CDR3 is 12 residues. Germline CDR1 and CDR2: MNHEY and SMNVEV (reference sequence). Trimming removed 6 bases from V and 2 bases from J, with 7 bases in between. The CDR3 DNA is TGTGCCAGCAGACAGGGCAACTATGGCTACACCTTC. Amino acid sequence: CASRQGNYGYTF.

The chain uses TRBV7-2 and TRBJ1-6; possible D gene TRBD1, 5 bases. V lost 1 base, J lost 8 bases, and 9 bases lay in between. The length of the CDR3 is 14 residues. Germline CDR1 SGHTA, CDR2 FQGNSA. CDR3 nucleotide sequence: TGTGCCAGCAGCTTAGACCAGGGCGATTCACCCCTCCACTTT. It encodes CASSLDQGDSPLHF.

J is TRBJ1-4 and V is TRBV30, with D possibly being TRBD1 (6 bases). Trimming removed 3 bases from V and 5 bases from J, with 16 bases in between. CDR3 length: 15 amino acids. Germline values: CDR1 GTSNPN, CDR2 SVGIG (reference sequence). As DNA, the CDR3 is TGTGCCTGGAGGACACGTGGGGGGCGAAATGAAAAACTGTTTTTT. This sequence encodes CAWRTRGGRNEKLFF.

In its sample, this clone was seen once. The chain couples TRBV6-1 to TRBJ1-1; tentatively, D is TRBD1 (6 bases). V lost 2 bases to trimming and J lost 6 bases, with 10 bases between them. CDR1 is MNHNS and CDR2 is SASEGT in the germline V gene. This CDR3 spans 13 amino acids. This chain's CDR3 is CASSEIKGAEAFF. In nucleotides, the CDR3 is TGTGCCAGCAGTGAAATAAAGGGGGCTGAAGCTTTCTTT.

The rearrangement links TRBV5-1 to TRBJ1-1, with TRBD1 matching 8 bases. This CDR3 region has 14 residues. After removal of 4 bases from V and 4 bases from J, the junction contained 6 bases not matched to a gene. CDR1 is SGHRS and CDR2 is YFSETQ in the germline V gene. The CDR3 is CASSPRTGTTEAFF. The CDR3 DNA is TGCGCCAGCAGCCCAAGGACAGGGACCACTGAAGCTTTCTTT.

This chain uses TRBV13 with TRBJ2-7; D not resolved. CDR3 size: 13 residues. V was clipped by 4 bases and J by 1 base, with 8 bases between them. Looked up from germline, CDR1 is PRHDT and CDR2 is FYEKMQ (reference sequence). Here the CDR3 DNA reads TGTGCCAGCAGCTCCGAAACGTCCTACGAGCAGTACTTC. Its translation: CASSSETSYEQYF. The whole variable domain, filled in from reference TRBV13 and TRBJ2-7, reads AAGVIQSPRHLIKEKRETATLKCYPIPRHDTVYWYQQGPGQDPQFLISFYEKMQSDKGSIPDRFSAQQFSDYHSELNMSSLELGDSALYFCASSSETSYEQYFGPGTRLTVT.

The rearrangement links TRBV4-1 to TRBJ1-2; a weak D match, TRBD1 (6 bases). The CDR3 extends over 17 amino acids. From germline, CDR1 is MGHRA and CDR2 YSYEKL. Trimming took 1 base from V and 4 from J, leaving 19 bases between them. DNA of the CDR3: TGCGCCAGCAGCCAAGGCCCCACACAGGGAGGACCCTATGGCTACACCTTC. Residues: CASSQGPTQGGPYGYTF.

Worth noting for this clone: Distinct nucleotide sequences in the sample also encode this CDR3. The chain joins TRBV11-2 to TRBJ1-1, with a possible D match to TRBD1 (5 bases). The CDR3 sequence is 13 residues long. V shed 6 bases and J shed 5 bases, with 13 bases lying between them. The V gene's germline CDR1 is SGHAT and CDR2 FQNNGV. CDR3 DNA sequence: TGTGCCAGCAGTCTTTCCGGGGGTACTGAAGCTTTCTTT. Its protein product is CASSLSGGTEAFF.

This rearrangement joins TRBV7-9 to TRBJ1-1; D ambiguous. CDR1 is SEHNR, CDR2 FQNEAQ, per germline (reference sequence). The ends were cut back, 1 base at V and 8 bases at J, with 5 bases in the middle. This CDR3 contains 11 residues. The CDR3 loop reads CASSLVQEAFF. Here the CDR3 DNA reads TGTGCCAGCAGCTTAGTGCAGGAAGCTTTCTTT.

The CDR3 loop is CASSLRTSPTQYF. CDR3 DNA sequence: TGTGCCAGCAGCTTAAGGACGTCTCCGACCCAGTACTTC. V is TRBV11-2 and J is TRBJ2-5, with D unresolved. The V gene lost 2 bases and the J gene lost 7 bases, with 11 bases spanning the gap. Germline V gene data show CDR1 as SGHAT and CDR2 as FQNNGV. The CDR3 is 13 amino acids.

A word on this clone: Other DNA sequences from this sample encode an identical CDR3 as well. The chain employs TRBV28 and TRBJ2-2; no firm D call. The V and J ends lost 3 bases and 2 bases respectively, with 4 bases between them. This CDR3 is 13 amino acids long. Germline values: CDR1 MDHEN, CDR2 SYDVKM. CDR3 amino acids: CASSFRNTGELFF. The CDR3 DNA reads as TGTGCCAGCAGTTTCCGAAACACCGGGGAGCTGTTTTTT.

Here the CDR3 DNA reads TGTGCCAGCAGTGCGCCGGACAGCACCCACTTAAAAGAGGCCAACGTCCTGACTTTC. Translated: CASSAPDSTHLKEANVLTF. V gene TRBV28 combines with J gene TRBJ2-6; D is perhaps TRBD1 (6 bases). The germline gives CDR1 MDHEN, CDR2 SYDVKM. Trimming cost V 5 bases and J 6 bases, with 26 bases left between them. This CDR3 has 19 amino acids.

This clone has only one observation. V usage is TRBV29-1 and J usage is TRBJ2-7, with no clear D. Germline CDR1 is SQVTM and CDR2 is ANQGSEA. This CDR3 is 11 amino acids long. V was cut by 6 bases and J by 6 bases, with 12 bases left in between. The CDR3 nucleotides are TGCAGCGTCCTGAAGGGCCCCGAGCAGTACTTC. Its protein is CSVLKGPEQYF.

This clone was picked up one time. The V and J genes are TRBV30 and TRBJ2-1; TRBD2 matches at 10 bases. The CDR3 runs 13 residues. J was trimmed by 8 bases and V by 5 bases; bases with no gene match: 6. Germline V gene sequence: CDR1 GTSNPN, CDR2 SVGIG (reference sequence). The CDR3 sequence is CAWLQRGGYEQFF. CDR3 sequence (DNA): TGTGCCTGGCTCCAGCGGGGGGGCTATGAGCAGTTCTTC.